Below, 22 T cell receptor beta chains from the same sample are listed, as sequenced in a study of T cell repertoires in aging, cancer and after chemotherapy (dated by TCRdb to between 2019 and 2020). Sequencing instrument: Illumina MiSeq. Rearranged TRB sequences spanning V, D and J segments were amplified by multiplex touch-down PCR using a mixed TRB-A/B primer pool. Using fastp trimming at Q25 and MiXCR clonotype assembly, TCRdb reanalyzed the public sequencing data and kept in-frame beta chains. One record per CDR3 amino acid sequence lists the most common genes and DNA. Recorded for this sample are 2,500 to 3,500 distinct CDR3 sequences; approximately 25% of them occurred a single time. 5.5% of the sample lies in the top ten. Genomic DNA extracted from peripheral blood, rather than sorted cells or RNA, was used as the source for amplification of TCR beta rearrangements. The sample was blood. The source is a human donor with a solid tumor.

The rearrangement uses TRBV7-9 and TRBJ2-5; D gene uncertain. From germline, CDR1 is SEHNR and CDR2 FQNEAQ (reference sequence). The CDR3 is made up of 14 amino acids. V was trimmed by 1 base and J by 5 bases, leaving 11 bases between them. CDR3 coding DNA: TGTGCCAGCAGCTTAGTCGGGTCGTGGGAGACCCAGTACTTC. This sequence encodes CASSLVGSWETQYF.

By sample fraction, this clonotype is large. The rearrangement joins TRBV5-6 to TRBJ1-3, with D unclear. Germline V CDR1 and CDR2: SGHDT, YYEEEE. CDR3 length: 15 amino acids. Trimming removed 3 bases from V and 1 base from J, with 11 bases in between. As DNA, the CDR3 is TGTGCCAGCAGCTGGGGTGGAGGGTCTGGAAACACCATATATTTT. It translates to CASSWGGGSGNTIYF. Full variable domain (missing parts from reference TRBV5-6 and TRBJ1-3): DAGVTQSPTHLIKTRGQQVTLRCSPKSGHDTVSWYQQALGQGPQFIFQYYEEEERQRGNFPDRFSGHQFPNYSSELNVNALLLGDSALYLCASSWGGGSGNTIYFGEGSWLTVV.

This CDR3 reads CATRDRGVETQYF. The CDR3 DNA is TGTGCCACGAGGGACAGGGGAGTGGAGACCCAGTACTTC. This chain uses TRBV25-1 with TRBJ2-5; 10 nucleotides align to TRBD1. The germline gives CDR1 MGHDK, CDR2 SYGVNS. The length of the CDR3 is 13 residues. V lost 10 bases to trimming and J lost 5 bases; unmatched junction nucleotides: 7.

This clonotype was seen more than once but under ten times. The chain couples TRBV4-3 to TRBJ2-7, with 7 bases lining up with TRBD2. Losses at the gene ends were 4 bases for V and 1 base for J; bases not matched to a gene: 1. This CDR3 is 13 amino acids long. CDR1 and CDR2 from the germline V gene are LGHNA and YSLEER. Here the CDR3 reads CASSRGLSYEQYF. In nucleotides, the CDR3 is TGCGCCAGCAGCCGGGGACTATCCTACGAGCAGTACTTC.

This clonotype is judged medium-sized (0.01 to 0.1%). The chain has TRBV19 and TRBJ2-1, with TRBD2 matching 9 bases. The CDR3 loop spans 17 amino acids. Germline-derived CDR1 and CDR2 are LNHDA and SQIVND (reference sequence). V dropped 3 bases and J dropped 2; count of bases not matched to a gene: 8. The CDR3: CASSIPTERGAYNEQFF. As DNA, the CDR3 is TGTGCCAGTAGTATCCCGACCGAGCGGGGGGCCTACAATGAGCAGTTCTTC.

This clonotype was counted once. The V gene is TRBV20-1, the J gene TRBJ2-7; the match to TRBD1 covers 10 bases. The ends lost 4 bases at V and 4 bases at J; junction bases unmatched: 4. This CDR3 is built from 13 residues. Germline CDR1 is DFQATT and CDR2 is SNEGSKA (reference sequence). The CDR3 spells CSAISDRGYEQYF. CDR3 nucleotides: TGCAGTGCTATCTCGGACAGGGGGTACGAGCAGTACTTC.

This clonotype was counted a few times. The chain joins TRBV7-9 to TRBJ2-5; D may be TRBD2 (6 bases). CDR1 SEHNR and CDR2 FQNEAQ come from the germline V gene (reference sequence). CDR3 length: 14 residues. Trimming pared 6 bases from V and 0 bases from J, leaving 11 bases between. CDR3 loop: CASSTEGHQETQYF. Written as DNA, the CDR3 is TGTGCCAGCAGTACGGAGGGGCACCAAGAGACCCAGTACTTC. The full variable domain, completed using reference TRBV7-9 and TRBJ2-5, is DTGVSQNPRHKITKRGQNVTFRCDPISEHNRLYWYRQTLGQGPEFLTYFQNEAQLEKSRLLSDRFSAERPKGSFSTLEIQRTEQGDSAMYLCASSTEGHQETQYFGPGTRLLVL.

The chain recombines TRBV11-1 with TRBJ2-7; 9 bases match TRBD1. Germline CDR1 reads SGHAT; CDR2 reads FQDESV (reference sequence). V shed 5 bases and J 0 bases; nucleotides not matched to a gene: 5. CDR3 length: 15 amino acids. As DNA, the CDR3 is TGTGCCAGCAGCCCGGGACAGGGCCTCTCCTACGAGCAGTACTTC. Protein product: CASSPGQGLSYEQYF.

The rearrangement links TRBV5-6 to TRBJ2-3; tentatively, D is TRBD2 (6 bases). The CDR3 totals 14 residues. Trimming shortened V by 2 bases and J by 4 bases, and 11 bases separated the two germline ends. Germline CDR1 reads SGHDT; CDR2 reads YYEEEE. The CDR3 DNA follows: TGTGCCAGCAGCTTTGGGAGGTTTTCAGATACGCAGTATTTT. Protein product: CASSFGRFSDTQYF.

This clonotype has only a few counts. The gene calls are TRBV18 and TRBJ1-6, with 8 bases matching TRBD1. Trimming removed 3 bases from V and 5 bases from J; junction bases left unmatched: 6. This CDR3 region has 16 residues. Germline assignment: CDR1 KGHSH and CDR2 LQKENI. CDR3 protein: CASSPRGQGDNSPLHF. As DNA, the CDR3 is TGTGCCAGCTCACCTCGCGGACAGGGAGATAATTCACCCCTCCACTTT.

The gene calls are TRBV5-5 and TRBJ1-2; D call uncertain. Germline CDR1 and CDR2: SGHKS and YYEKEE (reference sequence). This CDR3 region has 16 residues. With 3 bases removed from V and 5 bases from J, the gap between germline ends came to 20 bases. The CDR3 DNA follows: TGTGCCAGCAGCTCGGATACTTCTGTACCGTTTTATGGCTACACCTTC. Residues: CASSSDTSVPFYGYTF.

The V gene is TRBV28, the J gene TRBJ2-5; a possible D gene is TRBD2 (5 bases). The V and J ends lost 0 bases and 3 bases respectively, with 11 bases between them. Germline V CDR1 and CDR2: MDHEN, SYDVKM. The CDR3 is made up of 15 amino acids. The CDR3 loop is CASSLWSGNEETQYF. In DNA, the CDR3 is TGTGCCAGCAGTTTATGGAGCGGTAATGAAGAGACCCAGTACTTC.

The V and J genes are TRBV12-3 or TRBV12-4 and TRBJ1-3; D ambiguous. The V end lost 5 bases, the J end lost 4 bases, and 18 bases lay between the germline ends. This CDR3 comprises 16 residues. CDR3 coding DNA: TGTGCCAGCAGTCTTTGGGCACCAGCGTTCGGAAACACCATATATTTT. Translating it yields CASSLWAPAFGNTIYF.

This clonotype appeared a few times. The rearrangement links TRBV20-1 to TRBJ2-7, with TRBD2 as a possible D gene (6 bases). Germline loops: CDR1 DFQATT, CDR2 SNEGSKA (reference sequence). Trimming removed 0 bases at V and 7 bases at J, with 16 bases between. CDR3 length: 14 amino acids. The CDR3, as DNA: TGCAGTGCTAGAGATGCCCCCGGGACTCCTGAGCAGTACTTC. It is translated as CSARDAPGTPEQYF.

In the case of this clonotype: This clone may be a read error of a much larger clone one base away. J is TRBJ2-7 and V is TRBV30; 11 bases are shared with TRBD2. In germline, CDR1 is GTSNPN, CDR2 SVGIG (reference sequence). This CDR3 spans 15 amino acids. CDR3 residues: CPWSPWTSGPYEQYF. The CDR3 DNA reads as TGTCCCTGGAGTCCCTGGACTAGCGGGCCCTACGAGCAGTACTTC.

This clonotype is medium-sized in the sample. The rearrangement joins TRBV6-6 to TRBJ2-3, with a tentative D call TRBD2 (6 bases). There are 16 residues in the CDR3. CDR1 and CDR2 (germline): MNHNY, SVGAGI (reference sequence). Trimming left V 7 bases short and J 1 base short, with 18 bases between. The CDR3 loop is CASTQTGAGGTDTQYF. CDR3 in DNA: TGTGCCAGCACCCAGACGGGAGCGGGTGGCACAGATACGCAGTATTTT.

This clonotype is medium-sized (0.01 to 0.1%) within its sample. The V gene is TRBV6-5, the J gene TRBJ1-3; no definite D call. CDR3 length equals 14 residues. Deletions cut 6 bases from V and 2 bases from J, with 11 bases between. From germline, CDR1 is MNHEY and CDR2 SVGAGI. Here the CDR3 DNA reads TGTGCCAGCAGGTACCATCAGGCTGGAAACACCATATATTTT. Its translation is CASRYHQAGNTIYF.

This clonotype was seen more than once but under ten times. J is TRBJ1-1 and V is TRBV18; weak D call: TRBD1 (6 bases). The ends were cut back, 8 bases at V and 0 bases at J, with 13 bases in the middle. This CDR3 has 14 residues. Germline V lookup: CDR1 KGHSH, CDR2 LQKENI. As DNA, the CDR3 is TGTGCCAGCACCGTGGACAGAATGAACACTGAAGCTTTCTTT. It translates to CASTVDRMNTEAFF.

J is TRBJ1-1 and V is TRBV24-1; a weak D match, TRBD1 (6 bases). Germline V CDR1 and CDR2: KGHDR, SFDVKD. CDR3 length equals 17 residues. The V end was cut by 5 bases, the J end by 11 bases, with 29 bases between. Here the CDR3 reads CATSGAPTGPYYARAFF. DNA for the CDR3: TGTGCCACCAGTGGTGCTCCGACAGGACCCTACTATGCGCGGGCTTTCTTT.

In this sample, this clonotype is medium-sized (0.01 to 0.1%). The V and J genes are TRBV19 and TRBJ1-2; unclear D gene. CDR1 LNHDA and CDR2 SQIVND come from the germline V gene (reference sequence). CDR3 length: 14 residues. V lost 6 bases and J 2 bases, leaving 13 bases between the germline ends. The CDR3 DNA reads TGTGCCAGTAGCCAAAATGGGGTAAACTATGGCTACACCTTC. Protein: CASSQNGVNYGYTF.

The chain recombines TRBV12-3 or TRBV12-4 with TRBJ1-5; 8 nucleotides align to TRBD1. The CDR3 has 15 amino acids. With 7 bases clipped from V and 5 bases from J, the junction kept 10 bases outside the gene matches. CDR3 nucleotides: TGTGCCAGCACCCTCGCCGACAGGGGACATCAGCCCCAGCATTTT. Translation: CASTLADRGHQPQHF.

This chain connects TRBV6-1 to TRBJ2-4, with D unresolved. CDR1 and CDR2 (germline): MNHNS, SASEGT. The CDR3 contains 12 residues. Trimming removed 4 bases from V and 9 bases from J, with 10 bases in between. This CDR3 reads CASSVRTSIQYF. The DNA of the CDR3 is TGTGCCAGCAGTGTAAGGACGAGCATTCAGTACTTC.